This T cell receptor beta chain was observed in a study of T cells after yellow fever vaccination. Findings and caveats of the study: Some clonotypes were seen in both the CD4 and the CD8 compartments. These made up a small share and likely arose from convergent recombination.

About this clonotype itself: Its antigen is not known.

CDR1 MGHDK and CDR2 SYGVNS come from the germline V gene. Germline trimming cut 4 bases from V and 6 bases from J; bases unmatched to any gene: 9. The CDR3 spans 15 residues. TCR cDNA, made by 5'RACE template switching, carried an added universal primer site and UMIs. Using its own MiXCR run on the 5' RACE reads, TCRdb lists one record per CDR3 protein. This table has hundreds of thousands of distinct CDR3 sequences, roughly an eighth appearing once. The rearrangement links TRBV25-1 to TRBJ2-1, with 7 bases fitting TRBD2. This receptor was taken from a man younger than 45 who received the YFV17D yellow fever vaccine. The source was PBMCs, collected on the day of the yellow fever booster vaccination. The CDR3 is CASSAEGSGINEQFF. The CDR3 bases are TGTGCCAGCAGTGCCGAGGGGAGCGGGATCAATGAGCAGTTCTTC.